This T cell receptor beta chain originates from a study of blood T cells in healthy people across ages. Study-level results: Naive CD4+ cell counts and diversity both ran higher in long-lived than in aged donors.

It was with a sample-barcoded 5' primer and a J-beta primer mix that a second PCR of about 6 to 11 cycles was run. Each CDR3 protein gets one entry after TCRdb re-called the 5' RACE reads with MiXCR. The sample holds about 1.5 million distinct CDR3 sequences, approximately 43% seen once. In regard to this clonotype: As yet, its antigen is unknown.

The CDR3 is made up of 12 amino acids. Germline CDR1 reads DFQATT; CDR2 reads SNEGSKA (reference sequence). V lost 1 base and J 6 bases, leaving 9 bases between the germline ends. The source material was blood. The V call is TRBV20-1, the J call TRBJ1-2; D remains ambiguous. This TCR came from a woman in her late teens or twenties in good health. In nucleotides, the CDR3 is TGCAGTGCTAGAGGAGGAGTTCATGGCTACACCTTC. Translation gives CSARGGVHGYTF.